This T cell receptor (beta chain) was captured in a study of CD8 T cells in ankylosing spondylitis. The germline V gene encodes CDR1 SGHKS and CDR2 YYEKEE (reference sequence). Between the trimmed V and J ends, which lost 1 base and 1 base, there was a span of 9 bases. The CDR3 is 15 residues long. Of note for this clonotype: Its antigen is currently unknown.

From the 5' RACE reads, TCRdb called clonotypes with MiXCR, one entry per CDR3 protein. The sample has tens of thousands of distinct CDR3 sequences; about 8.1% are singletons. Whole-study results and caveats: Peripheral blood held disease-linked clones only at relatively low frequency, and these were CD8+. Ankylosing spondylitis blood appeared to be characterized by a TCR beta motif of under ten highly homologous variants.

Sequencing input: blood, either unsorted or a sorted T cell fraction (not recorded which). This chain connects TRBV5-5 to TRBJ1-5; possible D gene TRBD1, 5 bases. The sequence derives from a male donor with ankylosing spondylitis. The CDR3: CASSLWGVSNQPQHF. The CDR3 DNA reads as TGTGCCAGCAGCTTGTGGGGGGTGAGCAATCAGCCCCAGCATTTT.